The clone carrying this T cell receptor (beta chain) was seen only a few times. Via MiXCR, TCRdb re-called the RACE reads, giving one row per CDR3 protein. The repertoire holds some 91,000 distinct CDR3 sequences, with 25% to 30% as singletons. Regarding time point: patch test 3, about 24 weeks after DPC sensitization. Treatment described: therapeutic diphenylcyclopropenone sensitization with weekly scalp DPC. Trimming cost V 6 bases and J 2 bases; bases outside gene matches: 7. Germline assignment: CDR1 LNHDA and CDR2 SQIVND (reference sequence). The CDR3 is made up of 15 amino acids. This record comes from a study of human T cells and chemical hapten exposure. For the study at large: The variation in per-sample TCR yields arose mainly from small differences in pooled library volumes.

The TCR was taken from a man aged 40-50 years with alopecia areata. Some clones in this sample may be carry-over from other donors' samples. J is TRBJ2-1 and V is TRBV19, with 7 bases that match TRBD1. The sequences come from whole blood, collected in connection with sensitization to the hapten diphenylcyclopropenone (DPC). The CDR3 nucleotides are TGTGCCAGTAGCCAAGACAGGGAACCCTACAATGAGCAGTTCTTC. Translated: CASSQDREPYNEQFF. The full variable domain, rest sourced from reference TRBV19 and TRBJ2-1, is DGGITQSPKYLFRKEGQNVTLSCEQNLNHDAMYWYRQDPGQGLRLIYYSQIVNDFQKGDIAEGYSVSREKKESFPLTVTSAQKNPTAFYLCASSQDREPYNEQFFGPGTRLTVL.